This TCR beta chain was captured by sequencing in a study of T cell repertoires in cytomegalovirus infection. V lost 7 bases and J lost 0, with 14 bases in between. Germline V gives CDR1 SNHLY, CDR2 FYNNEI. The CDR3 loop spans 15 amino acids. TCRdb analysed the reads with MiXCR anew, one entry per CDR3 protein. The table shows fewer than 300,000 distinct CDR3 sequences, with roughly a quarter occurring only once. A few counts support this clonotype. The TCR was taken from a human donor in good health (CMV status not recorded). Some clones in this sample may be carry-over from other donors' samples. The chain is built from TRBV2 and TRBJ2-3; D unresolved. The sample comprised PBMCs. CDR3 coding DNA: TGTGCCAGCACCTCCCCCGGTCAGAGCACAGATACGCAGTATTTT. It codes for CASTSPGQSTDTQYF.